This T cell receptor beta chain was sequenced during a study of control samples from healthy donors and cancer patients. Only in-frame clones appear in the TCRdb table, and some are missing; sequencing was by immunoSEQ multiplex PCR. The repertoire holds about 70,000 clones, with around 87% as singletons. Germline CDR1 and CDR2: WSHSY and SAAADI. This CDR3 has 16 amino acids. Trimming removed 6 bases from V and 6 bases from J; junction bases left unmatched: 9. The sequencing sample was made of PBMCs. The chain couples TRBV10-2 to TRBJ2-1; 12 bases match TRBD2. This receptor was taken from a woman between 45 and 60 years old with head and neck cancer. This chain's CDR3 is CASSIFTSGGLNEQFF. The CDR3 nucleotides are TGCGCCAGCAGCATCTTTACTAGCGGGGGGCTCAATGAGCAGTTCTTC.